This TCR beta chain originates from a study of radiotherapy plus CTLA-4 blockade in lung cancer. TCRdb's copy holds only in-frame clones and misses some; the assay was immunoSEQ multiplex PCR. The sample carries 80,000 to 100,000 clones, approximately 86% recorded once. V lost 2 bases to trimming and J lost 8 bases; unmatched junction nucleotides: 4. CDR1 is SNHLY and CDR2 is FYNNEI in the germline V gene. The CDR3 is made up of 14 amino acids. This sequence joins TRBV2 and TRBJ2-1, with TRBD2 matching 9 bases. The material sequenced was peripheral blood, taken from a patient treated with radiotherapy plus ipilimumab. The receptor was derived from a human donor with non-small cell lung cancer that progressed on radiotherapy plus ipilimumab. The CDR3 DNA reads TGTGCCAGCAGTGAACGGACTAGCGTTCATGAGCAGTTCTTC. It translates to CASSERTSVHEQFF.